This T cell receptor (beta chain) was observed in a study of chemoradiotherapy in HPV16-positive cancers. Background on the study: Two HPV16-positive patients' cells yielded candidate HPV-specific clones and common motifs.

Some clones are missing from TCRdb's copy, which holds only in-frame ones; the method was immunoSEQ multiplex PCR. The profile shows some 9,600 clones, more than 60% of them singletons. CDR3 length: 12 amino acids. V gave up 10 bases and J gave up 10 bases, with 17 bases separating them. In germline, CDR1 is SNHLY, CDR2 FYNNEI. Worth noting for this clone: No antigen is known for it.

General observations from the study: The functional HPV-specific definition rests on just a couple of HPV16-positive patients. In HPV16-positive patients, HPV-responsive T-cell expansion tracked better recurrence-free survival.

This chain links TRBV2 with TRBJ2-1; perhaps TRBD2 as D (5 bases). The TCR sequence derives from a human donor with HPV-associated anogenital cancer. Sample acquisition took place from a patient who underwent chemoradiotherapy. The CDR3 nucleotides are TGTGCCACCAAGGGTAATAGCGTAGAGCAGTTCTTC. It yields the protein CATKGNSVEQFF. Filled out from reference TRBV2 and TRBJ2-1, the complete variable domain reads EPEVTQTPSHQVTQMGQEVILRCVPISNHLYFYWYRQILGQKVEFLVSFYNNEISEKSEIFDDQFSVERPDGSNFTLKIRSTKLEDSAMYFCATKGNSVEQFFGPGTRLTVL.